A single T cell receptor (beta chain) is shown here with its context. Its antigen remains unidentified. Germline V gives CDR1 LNHDA, CDR2 SQIVND (reference sequence). V was trimmed by 5 bases and J by 0 bases, leaving 8 bases between them. This CDR3 region has 13 residues. This entry is derived from a study of T cell repertoires in cytomegalovirus infection. Study summary: Public signatures in TCR beta pointed to CMV infection and matching HLA type.

Findings and limits, study-wide: In two of eight donors, the top clonotype was HLA-C-restricted CMV-specific.

TCRdb fed the reads into MiXCR, producing one record per CDR3 protein. The sample holds 560,000 or so distinct CDR3 sequences; 15% to 20% are singletons and the top ten take 20% to 30%. Sequencing input: CD8+ T cells from PBMCs. The chain combines TRBV19 with TRBJ2-7, with a weak D call TRBD1 (5 bases). This receptor was taken from a human donor in good health (CMV status not recorded). Some clones in this sample may be carry-over from other donors' samples. The CDR3 is CASSDSHSYEQYF. CDR3 bases: TGTGCCAGTAGTGACAGTCACTCCTACGAGCAGTACTTC.